The T cell receptor (beta chain) described here comes from a study of beta chain features in type 1 diabetes. Study context: Researchers looked at approximately 100,000,000 sorted cells across all samples. Study results and limitations: Naive, central memory and Treg TCRB repertoires seemed to resemble each other more closely in patients than they did in healthy donors.

This clone showed up just a few times. Its antigen is as yet unknown. The study reverse transcribed the entire isolated RNA, so it sequenced expressed TCRB transcripts. Produced via immunoSEQ multiplex PCR; TCRdb's table is partial and in-frame only. The data contain 850,000 to 900,000 clones, about a sixth of them seen just once; the ten biggest clones take up 0.023%. The TCR sequence derives from a woman aged 18-29 years in good health. The specimen was naive CD4+ T cells from blood.

The CDR3 reads CASSLRGREGSYEQYF. DNA of the CDR3: TGTGCCAGCAGCCTACGCGGCCGGGAGGGTTCCTACGAGCAGTACTTC. The chain is built from TRBV7-2 and TRBJ2-5, with 8 bases that match TRBD2. The last part of the DNA fits TRBJ2-7 better; the J call may be wrong. The CDR3 is 16 amino acids. Germline values: CDR1 SGHTA, CDR2 FQGNSA.